This T cell receptor (beta chain) appears in the sequencing data of a study of blood T cell repertoires in COVID-19. CDR3 length: 15 residues. Losses at the gene ends were 3 bases for V and 5 bases for J; bases not matched to a gene: 5. The germline V gene encodes CDR1 LNHNV and CDR2 YYDKDF (reference sequence). TCRdb's copy holds only in-frame clones and misses some; the assay was immunoSEQ multiplex PCR. The sample consists of tens of thousands of clones, 88% of them appearing once. The chain is built from TRBV15 and TRBJ2-5; 11 nucleotides match TRBD1. This receptor was taken from a human donor in a cohort sampled during active COVID-19. The sequenced sample consisted of peripheral blood. The CDR3 coding sequence is TGTGCCACCAGCAGTTCCGGGACAGGGGGTGAGACCCAGTACTTC. Translation: CATSSSGTGGETQYF.